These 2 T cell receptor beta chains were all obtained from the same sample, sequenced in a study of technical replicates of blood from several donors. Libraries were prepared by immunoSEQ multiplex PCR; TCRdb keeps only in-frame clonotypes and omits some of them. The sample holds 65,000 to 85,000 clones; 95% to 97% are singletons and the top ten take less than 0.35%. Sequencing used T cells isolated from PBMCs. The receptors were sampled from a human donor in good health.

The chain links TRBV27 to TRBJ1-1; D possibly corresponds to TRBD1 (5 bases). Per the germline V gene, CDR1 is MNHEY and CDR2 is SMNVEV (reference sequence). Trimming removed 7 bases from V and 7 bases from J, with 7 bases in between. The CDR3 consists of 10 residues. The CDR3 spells CASKDSEAFF. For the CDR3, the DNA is TGTGCCAGCAAAGACAGTGAAGCTTTCTTT.

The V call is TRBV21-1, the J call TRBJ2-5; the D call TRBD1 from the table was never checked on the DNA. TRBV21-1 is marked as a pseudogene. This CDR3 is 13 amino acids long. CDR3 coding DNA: TGTGCCAGCAGCACGGGGACAGAAGAGACCCAGTACTTC. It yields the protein CASSTGTEETQYF.